Listed here is a single T cell receptor beta chain. As yet, its antigen is unknown. Included in the TCR beta cDNA libraries were unique molecular identifiers. Approximately 0.5 million cDNA molecules were recovered from an input of roughly 0.85 to 10 million T cells. MiXCR, run by TCRdb on the PCR reads, gives a single entry per CDR3 protein. The sample carries some 500,000 distinct CDR3 sequences, under 55% recorded once. The CDR3 consists of 15 residues. Germline V lookup: CDR1 SGHTA, CDR2 FQGNSA. Trimming at V came to 1 base and at J to 1 base, leaving 3 bases not matched to a gene. The data were taken from a study of post-analysis software for immune sequencing data. General study findings and limits: A handful of TRBV segments were significantly more frequent in patients than in controls. TRBV5-6, TRBV5-1 and TRBV20-1 were among these segments. F-measure co-clustering was strong for batch-matched samples.

The TCR was taken from a girl between 5 and 17 years old with multiple sclerosis. Specimen: blood. The chain recombines TRBV7-2 with TRBJ2-7, with 8 bases that match TRBD2. The CDR3 DNA reads TGTGCCAGCAGCTTAGGACTAGCGCAATCCTACGAGCAGTACTTC. Translated, it gives CASSLGLAQSYEQYF. The entire variable domain, with the rest obtained from reference TRBV7-2 and TRBJ2-7, is as follows: GAGVSQSPSNKVTEKGKDVELRCDPISGHTALYWYRQSLGQGLEFLIYFQGNSAPDKSGLPSDRFSAERTGGSVSTLTIQRTQQEDSAVYLCASSLGLAQSYEQYFGPGTRLTVT.